The next 21 T cell receptor beta chains were all read from a single sample in a study of T cells in Graves' hyperthyroidism and ophthalmopathy. RNA transcripts provided the source from which TCR beta CDR3 regions were amplified. The HTBI primer set served for first-round RT-PCR of the TCR CDR3. TCRdb reprocessed the multiplex PCR reads with MiXCR, giving one entry per CDR3 protein. The table records hundreds of thousands of distinct CDR3 sequences, over 35% of them present only once. The specimen was blood. All receptors come from a man aged 18 to 35 with Graves' hyperthyroidism.

This sequence joins TRBV25-1 and TRBJ1-5, with TRBD1 matching 12 bases. The V gene end was trimmed by 9 bases and the J gene end by 6 bases; junction bases not matched to a gene: 9. The CDR3 has 15 amino acids. The germline V gene has CDR1 MGHDK and CDR2 SYGVNS. The CDR3 spells CASSTGTGGFQPQHF. CDR3 nucleotide sequence: TGTGCCAGTTCGACCGGGACAGGGGGCTTTCAGCCCCAGCATTTT. Filled out from reference TRBV25-1 and TRBJ1-5, the complete variable domain reads EADIYQTPRYLVIGTGKKITLECSQTMGHDKMYWYQQDPGMELHLIHYSYGVNSTEKGDLSSESTVSRIRTEHFPLTLESARPSHTSQYLCASSTGTGGFQPQHFGDGTRLSIL.

This clonotype is a singleton in its sample. Here the CDR3 DNA reads TGTGCCAGCAGAACGGGCAGCTTGCACACTGAAGCTTTCTTT. Amino acid sequence: CASRTGSLHTEAFF. The chain couples TRBV27 to TRBJ1-1; D gene uncertain. This CDR3 is 14 amino acids long. Trimming cost V 6 bases and J 3 bases, with 14 bases left between them. Germline loops: CDR1 MNHEY, CDR2 SMNVEV (reference sequence).

This rearrangement joins TRBV5-1 to TRBJ1-1; perhaps TRBD1 as D (5 bases). V shed 4 bases and J shed 5 bases, with 18 bases lying between them. CDR3 length equals 15 residues. Germline-derived CDR1 and CDR2 are SGHRS and YFSETQ. The CDR3 protein is CASSPGTAGGTEAFF. CDR3 sequence (DNA): TGCGCCAGCAGCCCCGGGACCGCCGGAGGTACTGAAGCTTTCTTT.

The J gene is TRBJ2-5, the V gene TRBV11-2; D is unclear. V gave up 5 bases and J gave up 0 bases, with 16 bases separating them. There are 16 residues in the CDR3. The germline gives CDR1 SGHAT, CDR2 FQNNGV. The CDR3 nucleotides read TGTGCCAGCAGCAATGGCGAGTCGGGTGACCAAGAGACCCAGTACTTC. Amino acids: CASSNGESGDQETQYF.

This clonotype occurred a few times. The gene calls are TRBV10-2 and TRBJ2-2; 8 nucleotides agree with TRBD2. V lost 3 bases to trimming and J lost 1 base; unmatched junction nucleotides: 1. Germline V CDR1 and CDR2: WSHSY, SAAADI. This CDR3 contains 15 residues. CDR3 sequence: CASSDGGVNTGELFF. In nucleotides, the CDR3 is TGCGCCAGCAGTGACGGGGGGGTGAACACCGGGGAGCTGTTTTTT.

The chain couples TRBV6-6 to TRBJ1-4; 10 bases match TRBD1. After removal of 5 bases from V and 10 bases from J, the junction contained 10 bases not matched to a gene. Germline V lookup: CDR1 MNHNY, CDR2 SVGAGI (reference sequence). This CDR3 contains 15 residues. CDR3 region: CASSPGTGVKVKLFF. CDR3 nucleotides: TGTGCCAGCAGTCCCGGGACAGGGGTGAAGGTAAAACTGTTTTTT.

This clonotype has at least ten counts. The J gene is TRBJ2-7, the V gene TRBV29-1; the match to TRBD2 covers 7 bases. V was pared by 7 bases and J by 4 bases, with 4 bases of the junction left unmatched. Germline values: CDR1 SQVTM, CDR2 ANQGSEA. The CDR3 is 11 residues long. Here the CDR3 DNA reads TGCAGCGCCTGGGAGGGTTACGAGCAGTACTTC. Amino acids: CSAWEGYEQYF.

V gene TRBV25-1 combines with J gene TRBJ1-5, with TRBD1 matching over 8 bases. The CDR3 extends over 17 amino acids. Trimming at V came to 5 bases and at J to 5 bases, leaving 14 bases not matched to a gene. The germline V gene encodes CDR1 MGHDK and CDR2 SYGVNS. The DNA for the CDR3 is TGTGCCAGCAGTTACTCGAGTCCAGGACAGGGAGATCAGCCCCAGCATTTT. It encodes CASSYSSPGQGDQPQHF. The full variable domain, with the rest looked up from reference TRBV25-1 and TRBJ1-5, is EADIYQTPRYLVIGTGKKITLECSQTMGHDKMYWYQQDPGMELHLIHYSYGVNSTEKGDLSSESTVSRIRTEHFPLTLESARPSHTSQYLCASSYSSPGQGDQPQHFGDGTRLSIL.

The rearrangement links TRBV14 to TRBJ1-6, with a tentative D call TRBD1 (5 bases). The CDR3 runs to 17 residues. Germline CDR1 and CDR2: SGHDN and FVKESK. The V end was cut by 2 bases, the J end by 0 bases, with 11 bases between. CDR3 in amino acids: CASSQSRQSSYNSPLHF. The CDR3 nucleotides are TGTGCCAGCAGCCAAAGTCGACAGAGCTCCTATAATTCACCCCTCCACTTT.

The chain is built from TRBV7-2 and TRBJ1-6; D is uncertain. This CDR3 has 14 amino acids. The germline CDR1 and CDR2 sequences are SGHTA and FQGNSA. Between the trimmed V and J ends, which lost 1 base and 17 bases, there was a span of 18 bases. The CDR3: CASSLVLLTTTIHF. The CDR3 nucleotides are TGTGCCAGCAGCTTAGTCCTACTGACTACGACTATCCACTTT.

As for this clonotype: The CDR3 end shows no conserved phenylalanine or tryptophan, and so a read error is likely. The chain joins TRBV2 to TRBJ2-5; possible D gene TRBD1, 6 bases. Looked up from germline, CDR1 is SNHLY and CDR2 is FYNNEI. CDR3 size: 17 residues. Trimming cost V 3 bases and J 5 bases, with 22 bases left between them. CDR3 sequence reads: CASSEFEDSTTGETQYS. The DNA of the CDR3 is TGTGCCAGCAGTGAGTTCGAGGACAGCACCACCGGGGAGACCCAGTACTCC.

The table lists this clonotype with many counts. The V call is TRBV9, the J call TRBJ2-5; either TRBD1 or TRBD2 may supply D (5 bases each). The CDR3 has 14 amino acids. The germline gives CDR1 SGDLS, CDR2 YYNGEE. V gave up 4 bases and J gave up 1 base, with 11 bases separating them. For the CDR3, the DNA is TGTGCCAGCAGCCGAGGGGATGCCCAAGAGACCCAGTACTTC. It encodes CASSRGDAQETQYF.

The chain joins TRBV2 to TRBJ2-3; 8 bases align to TRBD2. The CDR3 sequence is 13 residues long. V shed 6 bases, J shed 3 bases, and the junction held 2 bases outside the gene matches. In germline, CDR1 is SNHLY, CDR2 FYNNEI. CDR3 bases: TGTGCCAGCAGGACGGGGGGGACAGATACGCAGTATTTT. This sequence encodes CASRTGGTDTQYF. Together with reference TRBV2 and TRBJ2-3, the CDR3 gives the full variable domain: EPEVTQTPSHQVTQMGQEVILRCVPISNHLYFYWYRQILGQKVEFLVSFYNNEISEKSEIFDDQFSVERPDGSNFTLKIRSTKLEDSAMYFCASRTGGTDTQYFGPGTRLTVL.

Of note for this clonotype: The junction differs from germline at one of its ends, possibly a read error. The chain recombines TRBV10-3 with TRBJ1-2; D uncertain. The CDR3 extends over 16 amino acids. In germline, CDR1 is ENHRY, CDR2 SYGVKD. The CDR3 is CASSDFGVLVNYGYTF. The CDR3 region has the DNA TGTGCCAGCAGTGATTTCGGGGTTCTGGTCAACTATGGCTACACCTTC.

As DNA, the CDR3 is TGTGCCAGCAGCGTAGCCCCTCTAGGGGGCCGGCAAACCGGGGAGCTGTTTTTT. Residues: CASSVAPLGGRQTGELFF. This chain joins TRBV9 and TRBJ2-2; TRBD1 agrees at 7 bases. V shed 0 bases and J 5 bases; nucleotides not matched to a gene: 13. Germline loops: CDR1 SGDLS, CDR2 YYNGEE. This CDR3 spans 18 amino acids.

The chain is built from TRBV25-1 and TRBJ2-6; D unresolved. CDR3 size: 16 residues. Trimming removed 2 bases from V and 0 bases from J, with 8 bases in between. Germline-derived CDR1 and CDR2 are MGHDK and SYGVNS. CDR3 nucleotides: TGTGCCAGCAGTGAAAACTGGTTCTCTGGGGCCAACGTCCTGACTTTC. It translates to CASSENWFSGANVLTF.

The J gene is TRBJ2-2, the V gene TRBV20-1, with 8 bases that match TRBD1. V lost 2 bases, J lost 7 bases, and 9 bases stayed unmatched. In germline, CDR1 is DFQATT, CDR2 SNEGSKA (reference sequence). The CDR3 covers 15 residues. CDR3 amino acids: CSARPLTGGLGELFF. CDR3 nucleotides: TGCAGTGCTAGACCCCTCACAGGGGGTCTCGGGGAGCTGTTTTTT.

This rearrangement joins TRBV9 to TRBJ2-7; D possibly corresponds to TRBD1 (6 bases). Trimming cost V 0 bases and J 2 bases, with 12 bases left between them. The CDR3 is made up of 15 amino acids. Germline lookup yields CDR1 SGDLS and CDR2 YYNGEE. The CDR3: CASSVGTGSTYEQYF. In DNA, the CDR3 is TGTGCCAGCAGCGTAGGTACAGGGAGTACCTACGAGCAGTACTTC.

The V and J genes are TRBV9 and TRBJ1-1; 10 nucleotides align to TRBD1. Germline V gene lookup returns CDR1 SGDLS and CDR2 YYNGEE. There are 15 residues in the CDR3. V shed 7 bases, J shed 3 bases, and the junction held 9 bases outside the gene matches. Written as DNA, the CDR3 is TGTGCCAGCCGCGGGACAGGGGAGGGTGACACTGAAGCTTTCTTT. Its translation is CASRGTGEGDTEAFF. Supplemented by reference TRBV9 and TRBJ1-1, the full variable domain reads DSGVTQTPKHLITATGQRVTLRCSPRSGDLSVYWYQQSLDQGLQFLIQYYNGEERAKGNILERFSAQQFPDLHSELNLSSLELGDSALYFCASRGTGEGDTEAFFGQGTRLTVV.

This clonotype came up many times. The genes are TRBV7-9 and TRBJ1-1, with 8 bases matching TRBD1. Germline CDR1 SEHNR, CDR2 FQNEAQ (reference sequence). The CDR3 consists of 14 residues. Unmatched junction bases numbered 8, after V lost 5 bases and J lost 6 bases. CDR3 sequence reads: CASSPGQGLAEAFF. The CDR3 bases are TGTGCCAGCAGCCCCGGACAGGGTTTGGCTGAAGCTTTCTTT.

The sample holds one count of this clonotype. The genes are TRBV30 and TRBJ1-1; D unresolved. The CDR3 loop spans 14 amino acids. Trimming took off 0 bases at V and 0 bases at J, with 8 bases between the two ends. The V gene's germline CDR1 is GTSNPN and CDR2 SVGIG (reference sequence). CDR3 in DNA: TGTGCCTGGAGTGTACGACACCTGAACACTGAAGCTTTCTTT. This codes for CAWSVRHLNTEAFF.